The following is a T cell receptor beta chain sequence with its context. What antigen it recognizes has not been identified. No per-base quality is available; no much larger clone lies one base away. Patients chosen for sequencing had shown expansion of CD8+CD57+ cells by flow cytometry. Every patient had severe acquired aplastic anemia, diagnosed using the International Study of Aplastic Anemia and Agranulocytosis and Camitta criteria. No patient had received any therapy when blood was sampled. In the study, sorted CD4+ and CD8+ blood T cells from patients with severe aplastic anemia and from healthy subjects underwent deep sequencing of TCR repertoires. Patients were enrolled under clinicaltrials.gov protocols 00001620, 01623167, 00001397, 00071045, 00081523 and 00961064 in the USA. Ficoll-Paque density gradient centrifugation was used to isolate peripheral blood mononuclear cells. Before DNA extraction, CD4+ and CD8+ T cells were sorted with FACS or magnetic beads.

This specimen comes from a study of CD8+CD57+ T cells in acquired aplastic anemia (dated by TCRdb to the late 2010s). For the study in its entirety: DNA extracted from sorted CD4+ and CD8+ cells had a mean of roughly 3.3 ug, with a range of roughly 0.17 to 27.4 ug. CD8+CD57+ expansion was defined as frequency above the mean frequency observed in healthy subjects. General conclusions and limits of the study: Although under 35 CD8+ CDR3 sequences were shared by patients and controls, these sequences appeared highly expressed in patients and within the immunodominant clones of patients. No significant difference in CD8+ Simpson's diversity was found between patients and healthy controls (P=0.060).

Genomic DNA was used as template for profiling of TCR beta VDJ combinations and CDR3 sequences. An Illumina HiSeq 2000 was the platform used for TCR repertoire sequencing. The source study handled its data this way. Repertoires were assessed using TRBV/TRBJ rearrangement plots, CDR3 size and DJ length profiles, and Simpson's diversity index. Whichever DNA sequence was most abundant in the deep sequencing data was defined as the immunodominant clone. CDR3 amino acid sequences were checked for sharing between subjects and were compared against published repertoires and the VDJdb database. In-frame beta chains were kept once TCRdb had trimmed the public reads at Q25 with fastp and called clones with MiXCR. CDR3 protein sequences are deduplicated, and each keeps its most common genes and DNA. In this record, the V and J calls reflect TCRdb's handling and not the investigators' own analysis. The sample data list about 160,000 distinct CDR3 sequences, and less than 60% of these were observed just once. About 2.8% of the sample comes from the top ten.

This TCR was recovered from a human donor with aplastic anemia. What was sequenced was sorted CD4+, CD8+, or CD8+CD57+ T cells (not recorded which) from PBMCs.

The nucleotide sequence is TGTGCCAGCAGCTTGAATCAGGGAGGCTACACCTTC. Its translation reads: CASSLNQGGYTF. Recombination connected TRBV7-2 to TRBJ1-2, with a weak D call of TRBD1 (5 bases match). From the cysteine up to the phenylalanine, the CDR3 has a length of 12 residues. Solely the CDR3 DNA is kept, with 36 bases framed from the first base. At the junction V is shortened by 3 bases and J by 8 bases, with 10 bases in between. Based on the germline V gene, the CDR1 and CDR2 sequences are SGHTA and FQGNSA.